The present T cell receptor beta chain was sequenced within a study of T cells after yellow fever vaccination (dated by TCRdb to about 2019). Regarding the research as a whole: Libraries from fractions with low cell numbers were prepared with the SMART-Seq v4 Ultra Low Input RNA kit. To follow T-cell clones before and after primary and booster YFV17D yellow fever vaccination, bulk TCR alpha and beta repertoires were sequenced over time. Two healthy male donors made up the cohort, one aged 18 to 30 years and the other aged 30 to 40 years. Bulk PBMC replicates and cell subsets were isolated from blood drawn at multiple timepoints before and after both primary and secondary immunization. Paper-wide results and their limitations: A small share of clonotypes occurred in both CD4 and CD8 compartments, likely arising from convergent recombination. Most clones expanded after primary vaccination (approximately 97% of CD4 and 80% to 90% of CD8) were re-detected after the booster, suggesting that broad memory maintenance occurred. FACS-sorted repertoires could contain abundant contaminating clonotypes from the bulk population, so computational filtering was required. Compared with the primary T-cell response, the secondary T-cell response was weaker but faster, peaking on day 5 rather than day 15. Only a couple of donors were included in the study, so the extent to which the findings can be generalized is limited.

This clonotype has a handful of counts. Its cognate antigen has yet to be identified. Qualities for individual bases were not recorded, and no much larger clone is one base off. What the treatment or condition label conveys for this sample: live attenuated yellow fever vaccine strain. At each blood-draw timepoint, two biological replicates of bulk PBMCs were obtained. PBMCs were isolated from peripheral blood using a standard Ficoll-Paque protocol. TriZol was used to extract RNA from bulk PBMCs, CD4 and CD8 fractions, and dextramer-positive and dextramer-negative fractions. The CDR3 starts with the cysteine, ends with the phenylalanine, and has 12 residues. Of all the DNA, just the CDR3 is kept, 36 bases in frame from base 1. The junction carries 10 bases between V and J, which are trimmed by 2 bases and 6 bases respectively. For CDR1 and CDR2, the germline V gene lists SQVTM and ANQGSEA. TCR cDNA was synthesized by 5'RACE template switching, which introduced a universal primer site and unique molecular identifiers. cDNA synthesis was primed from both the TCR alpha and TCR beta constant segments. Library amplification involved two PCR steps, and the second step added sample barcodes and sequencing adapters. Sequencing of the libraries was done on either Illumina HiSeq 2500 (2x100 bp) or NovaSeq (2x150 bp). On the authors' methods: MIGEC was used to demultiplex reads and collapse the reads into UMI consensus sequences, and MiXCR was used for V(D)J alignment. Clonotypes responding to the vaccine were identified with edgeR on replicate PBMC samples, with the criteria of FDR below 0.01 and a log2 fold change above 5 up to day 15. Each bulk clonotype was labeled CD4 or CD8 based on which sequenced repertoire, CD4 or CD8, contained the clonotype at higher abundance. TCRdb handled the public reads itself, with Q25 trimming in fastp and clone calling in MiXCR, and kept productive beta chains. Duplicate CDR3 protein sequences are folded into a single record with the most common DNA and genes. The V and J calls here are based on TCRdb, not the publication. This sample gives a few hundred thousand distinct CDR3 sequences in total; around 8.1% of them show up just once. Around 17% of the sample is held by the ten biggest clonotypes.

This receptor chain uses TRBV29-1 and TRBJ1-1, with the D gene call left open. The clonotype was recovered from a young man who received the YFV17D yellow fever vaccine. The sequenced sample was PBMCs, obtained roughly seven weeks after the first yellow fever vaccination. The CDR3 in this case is CSVEPGGAEAFF. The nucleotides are TGCAGCGTTGAACCCGGCGGGGCTGAAGCTTTCTTT.